These T cell receptor beta chains were read from a single sample in a study of a mutant IDH1 vaccine in newly diagnosed glioma. These receptors have no known antigen. Generated by immunoSEQ multiplex PCR, the TCRdb table keeps only in-frame clones and is missing some. The table includes about 25,000 clones, over 65% detected once. Here the sequenced sample was PBMCs, taken from a glioma patient whose treatment included an IDH1 peptide vaccine. The receptors stem from a woman aged 18 to 35 with glioma. Each CDR3 is given with its conserved first and last residue. A D gene is named only where the DNA matches it firmly. The size of a clone is reported for some rows only, either as once, few or many, or as a class for expanded clones.

cdr3_nt: TGCAGCGTTGACAAGTTACCGGGACTAGCGGGAGCTTCGGTGTATAATGAGCAGTTCTTC
cdr3_aa: CSVDKLPGLAGASVYNEQFF
j_call: TRBJ2-1
d_call: TRBD2
v_call: TRBV29-1
clone_size: .

cdr3_nt: TGTGCCAGCAGCAAGGGACAGGGGGCTACGTCTACTTACAATGAGCAGTTCTTC
cdr3_aa: CASSKGQGATSTYNEQFF
j_call: TRBJ2-1
d_call: TRBD1
v_call: TRBV14
clone_size: .

cdr3_nt: TGCGCCAGCATGGGGGGCCAGGGCTCCTACAATGAGCAGTTCTTC
cdr3_aa: CASMGGQGSYNEQFF
j_call: TRBJ2-1
d_call: .
v_call: TRBV10-2
clone_size: .

cdr3_nt: TGCGCCAGCAGCTTGTCGGGGGAAGGAAACACCATATATTTT
cdr3_aa: CASSLSGEGNTIYF
j_call: TRBJ1-3
d_call: .
v_call: TRBV5-1
clone_size: .

cdr3_nt: TGCGCCAGCAGCCAACCCGGCATAGGAGATACGCAGTATTTT
cdr3_aa: CASSQPGIGDTQYF
j_call: TRBJ2-3
d_call: .
v_call: TRBV4-1
clone_size: .

cdr3_nt: TGTGCCAGCAGCCAAGTTTCTGGTCAGGCAGACTCCTACAATGAGCAGTTCTTC
cdr3_aa: CASSQVSGQADSYNEQFF
j_call: TRBJ2-1
d_call: .
v_call: TRBV4-2
clone_size: .

cdr3_nt: TGTGCCAGTAGTATTTCCTTTGGGCGGGAGTGGGCCTACGAGCAGTACTTC
cdr3_aa: CASSISFGREWAYEQYF
j_call: TRBJ2-7
d_call: TRBD2
v_call: TRBV19
clone_size: few

cdr3_nt: TGTGCCATCGAACAGCCTTTGGGTGACAATGAGCAGTTCTTC
cdr3_aa: CAIEQPLGDNEQFF
j_call: TRBJ2-1
d_call: .
v_call: TRBV10-3
clone_size: once

cdr3_nt: TGTGCCAGTAGATTACCAGGACAGCCTAATCAGCCCCAGCATTTT
cdr3_aa: CASRLPGQPNQPQHF
j_call: TRBJ1-5
d_call: .
v_call: TRBV19
clone_size: few

cdr3_nt: TGCGCCAGCAGCTTTCAAGGGAACGGCTACACCTTC
cdr3_aa: CASSFQGNGYTF
j_call: TRBJ1-2
d_call: .
v_call: TRBV4-1
clone_size: .

cdr3_nt: TGTGCCAGCAGTGAAGCGCCAGAAGAGACCCAGTACTTC
cdr3_aa: CASSEAPEETQYF
j_call: TRBJ2-5
d_call: .
v_call: TRBV2
clone_size: .

cdr3_nt: TGTGCCAGCAGGGCGGGCGGAGACAGGGGTCGCAATCAGCCCCAGCATTTT
cdr3_aa: CASRAGGDRGRNQPQHF
j_call: TRBJ1-5
d_call: TRBD1
v_call: TRBV2
clone_size: .

cdr3_nt: TGTGCCAGCTCACCCCGGTGGGGGAGGGACACTGAAGCTTTCTTT
cdr3_aa: CASSPRWGRDTEAFF
j_call: TRBJ1-1
d_call: .
v_call: TRBV18
clone_size: .

cdr3_nt: TGTGCCAGCACGAACGGGGCCGCTGGAAACACCATATATTTT
cdr3_aa: CASTNGAAGNTIYF
j_call: TRBJ1-3
d_call: .
v_call: TRBV6-5
clone_size: few

cdr3_nt: TGTGCCAGCAGTGGCTCGTCAAGGGGTTCTGGGGCCAACGTCCTGACTTTC
cdr3_aa: CASSGSSRGSGANVLTF
j_call: TRBJ2-6
d_call: .
v_call: TRBV6-1
clone_size: .

cdr3_nt: TGTGCCAGCACCCCCGGGACAGCCTACGAGCAGTACTTC
cdr3_aa: CASTPGTAYEQYF
j_call: TRBJ2-7
d_call: TRBD1
v_call: TRBV2
clone_size: .

cdr3_nt: TGCGCCAGCAGTTTAAACCCACAGGGCAACTCCTACGAGCAGTACTTC
cdr3_aa: CASSLNPQGNSYEQYF
j_call: TRBJ2-7
d_call: .
v_call: TRBV5-1
clone_size: .

cdr3_nt: TGTGCCAGCACTTGGGCGTACACAGATACGCAGTATTTT
cdr3_aa: CASTWAYTDTQYF
j_call: TRBJ2-3
d_call: .
v_call: TRBV2
clone_size: .

cdr3_nt: TGCGCCAGCAGCCAATTCTCGTGGTTCCAGAATTCACCCCTCCACTTT
cdr3_aa: CASSQFSWFQNSPLHF
j_call: TRBJ1-6
d_call: .
v_call: TRBV4-1
clone_size: once

cdr3_nt: TGTGCCAGCAGTTTATCGACAGGGGGGAATGAGCAGTTCTTC
cdr3_aa: CASSLSTGGNEQFF
j_call: TRBJ2-1
d_call: TRBD1
v_call: TRBV28
clone_size: .

cdr3_nt: TGTGCCTGGGGGAGGGAGCTTAATGAAAAACTGTTTTTT
cdr3_aa: CAWGRELNEKLFF
j_call: TRBJ1-4
d_call: .
v_call: TRBV30
clone_size: .

cdr3_nt: TGCAGCGCCCGATCCACGTATAATGAAAAACTGTTTTTT
cdr3_aa: CSARSTYNEKLFF
j_call: TRBJ1-4
d_call: .
v_call: TRBV29-1
clone_size: .

cdr3_nt: TGCGCCAGCAGCTTCGCGGGACAGGTAGGCAATGAGCAGTTCTTC
cdr3_aa: CASSFAGQVGNEQFF
j_call: TRBJ2-1
d_call: TRBD1
v_call: TRBV5-1
clone_size: once

cdr3_nt: TGCGCCAGCAGCCAAACTACTAGCGGGGGGGCCCAAGAGACCCAGTACTTC
cdr3_aa: CASSQTTSGGAQETQYF
j_call: TRBJ2-5
d_call: TRBD2
v_call: TRBV4-1
clone_size: few

cdr3_nt: TGCAGCGTTGAAGTGGGGGGACCGACAGGCTACGAGCAGTACTTC
cdr3_aa: CSVEVGGPTGYEQYF
j_call: TRBJ2-7
d_call: .
v_call: TRBV29-1
clone_size: .